These T cell receptor beta chains were read from a single sample in a study of CD8+CD57+ T cells in acquired aplastic anemia. TCRdb re-called the reads with MiXCR, one entry per CDR3 protein. Among 95,000 to 120,000 distinct CDR3 sequences listed, 51% were seen once. The source material was sorted CD4+, CD8+, or CD8+CD57+ T cells (not recorded which) from PBMCs. All receptors come from a human donor in good health, serving as a control. CDR3s include the opening cysteine and the closing phenylalanine or tryptophan. Fields, in order: clone size, J gene, D gene, V gene, CDR3 protein, CDR3 DNA. A D gene is named only where the DNA matches it firmly. Size is omitted from some rows. Given values are once, few, many or a class for expanded clones.

clone size: many; J gene: TRBJ2-1; D gene: TRBD1; V gene: TRBV5-1; CDR3 protein: CASSLADGDRDKFF; CDR3 DNA: TGCGCCAGCAGCTTGGCCGACGGAGACAGGGACAAGTTCTTC
clone size: NA; J gene: TRBJ2-2; D gene: TRBD2; V gene: TRBV12-3/TRBV12-4; CDR3 protein: CASSLLTGSGGANTGELFF; CDR3 DNA: TGTGCCAGCAGCCTGCTTACAGGGAGCGGGGGGGCGAACACCGGGGAGCTGTTTTTT
clone size: many; J gene: TRBJ1-1; D gene: NA; V gene: TRBV19; CDR3 protein: CASSMKGNTEAFF; CDR3 DNA: TGTGCCAGTAGTATGAAGGGAAACACTGAAGCTTTCTTT
clone size: NA; J gene: TRBJ1-2; D gene: NA; V gene: TRBV25-1; CDR3 protein: CASSWRDNYGYTF; CDR3 DNA: TGTGCCAGCAGCTGGCGGGACAACTATGGCTACACCTTC
clone size: many; J gene: TRBJ2-7; D gene: TRBD2; V gene: TRBV3-1; CDR3 protein: CASSQAGGYEQYF; CDR3 DNA: TGTGCCAGCAGCCAAGCGGGGGGTTACGAGCAGTACTTC
clone size: many; J gene: TRBJ2-7; D gene: NA; V gene: TRBV7-2; CDR3 protein: CATLGGIPYEQYF; CDR3 DNA: TGTGCCACCCTCGGGGGAATACCCTACGAGCAGTACTTC
clone size: NA; J gene: TRBJ1-2; D gene: NA; V gene: TRBV29-1; CDR3 protein: CSVEGGSRTFYGYTF; CDR3 DNA: TGCAGCGTTGAGGGGGGCTCTCGGACTTTCTATGGCTACACCTTC
clone size: many; J gene: TRBJ2-7; D gene: NA; V gene: TRBV12-3/TRBV12-4; CDR3 protein: CASSLATAYEQYF; CDR3 DNA: TGTGCCAGCAGTTTAGCGACTGCCTACGAGCAGTACTTC
clone size: few; J gene: TRBJ2-5; D gene: NA; V gene: TRBV19; CDR3 protein: CASSPRHWQETQYF; CDR3 DNA: TGTGCCAGTAGTCCCCGGCACTGGCAAGAGACCCAGTACTTC
clone size: NA; J gene: TRBJ1-4; D gene: NA; V gene: TRBV7-9; CDR3 protein: CASSLSLNEKLFF; CDR3 DNA: TGTGCCAGCAGCTTGAGCTTAAATGAAAAACTGTTTTTT
clone size: few; J gene: TRBJ1-5; D gene: NA; V gene: TRBV2; CDR3 protein: CASSLSQPQHF; CDR3 DNA: TGTGCCAGCAGTTTATCTCAGCCCCAGCATTTT
clone size: NA; J gene: TRBJ2-1; D gene: NA; V gene: TRBV20-1; CDR3 protein: CSASTGLSSYNEQFF; CDR3 DNA: TGCAGTGCTTCTACGGGACTCAGCTCCTACAATGAGCAGTTCTTC
clone size: NA; J gene: TRBJ2-2; D gene: TRBD2; V gene: TRBV9; CDR3 protein: CASSDPGGGTGELFF; CDR3 DNA: TGTGCCAGCAGCGACCCGGGGGGGGGGACCGGGGAGCTGTTTTTT
clone size: NA; J gene: TRBJ2-3; D gene: NA; V gene: TRBV7-2; CDR3 protein: CASRSGVSTDTQYF; CDR3 DNA: TGTGCCAGCAGGTCCGGGGTTAGCACAGATACGCAGTATTTT
clone size: NA; J gene: TRBJ2-7; D gene: TRBD1; V gene: TRBV7-2; CDR3 protein: CASSLSGTGLSEQYF; CDR3 DNA: TGTGCCAGCAGCTTATCCGGGACAGGGTTGTCCGAGCAGTACTTC
clone size: NA; J gene: TRBJ1-2; D gene: NA; V gene: TRBV29-1; CDR3 protein: CSVEEVGRDGGYTF; CDR3 DNA: TGCAGCGTTGAAGAGGTTGGACGGGACGGGGGCTACACCTTC
clone size: NA; J gene: TRBJ2-7; D gene: NA; V gene: TRBV7-2; CDR3 protein: CASSALPYEQYF; CDR3 DNA: TGTGCCAGCAGCGCCCTCCCCTACGAGCAGTACTTC
clone size: few; J gene: TRBJ1-4; D gene: NA; V gene: TRBV24-1; CDR3 protein: CATSLGQMGEKLFF; CDR3 DNA: TGTGCCACCAGTTTGGGTCAGATGGGGGAAAAACTGTTTTTT
clone size: NA; J gene: TRBJ1-1; D gene: NA; V gene: TRBV19; CDR3 protein: CASSLSTGNTEAFF; CDR3 DNA: TGTGCCAGTAGCCTATCAACAGGGAACACTGAAGCTTTCTTT
clone size: few; J gene: TRBJ2-3; D gene: TRBD1; V gene: TRBV29-1; CDR3 protein: CSADSDREADTQYF; CDR3 DNA: TGCAGCGCCGATTCCGACAGGGAAGCAGATACGCAGTATTTT
clone size: NA; J gene: TRBJ2-7; D gene: TRBD1; V gene: TRBV29-1; CDR3 protein: CSVGQGSFRDEQYF; CDR3 DNA: TGCAGCGTCGGACAGGGGTCATTCAGAGACGAGCAGTACTTC
clone size: NA; J gene: TRBJ1-2; D gene: NA; V gene: TRBV25-1; CDR3 protein: CASSLGQLNYGYTF; CDR3 DNA: TGCGCCAGCAGCCTAGGTCAACTTAACTATGGCTACACCTTC
clone size: NA; J gene: TRBJ2-1; D gene: NA; V gene: TRBV29-1; CDR3 protein: CSVPTGIREQFF; CDR3 DNA: TGCAGCGTTCCTACAGGGATCAGGGAGCAGTTCTTC
clone size: NA; J gene: TRBJ2-7; D gene: NA; V gene: TRBV20-1; CDR3 protein: CSARVGGYEQYF; CDR3 DNA: TGCAGTGCGAGAGTTGGGGGCTACGAGCAGTACTTC
clone size: many; J gene: TRBJ2-7; D gene: NA; V gene: TRBV5-8; CDR3 protein: CASSPIQGNEQYF; CDR3 DNA: TGTGCCAGCAGTCCGATCCAGGGAAACGAGCAGTACTTC
clone size: NA; J gene: TRBJ2-5; D gene: TRBD2; V gene: TRBV20-1; CDR3 protein: CSAHPLSGSDLRTQYF; CDR3 DNA: TGCAGTGCCCATCCTTTGAGCGGGAGCGACCTTCGGACCCAGTACTTC
clone size: many; J gene: TRBJ2-7; D gene: TRBD1; V gene: TRBV10-3; CDR3 protein: CAISESGQGNNEQYF; CDR3 DNA: TGTGCCATCAGTGAGTCAGGACAGGGGAACAACGAGCAGTACTTC
clone size: NA; J gene: TRBJ2-1; D gene: TRBD2; V gene: TRBV10-1; CDR3 protein: CASSATGGADSYNEQFF; CDR3 DNA: TGCGCCAGCAGTGCCACCGGGGGGGCCGACTCCTACAATGAGCAGTTCTTC
clone size: many; J gene: TRBJ2-1; D gene: TRBD2; V gene: TRBV5-1; CDR3 protein: CASSLSGGDEQFF; CDR3 DNA: TGCGCCAGCAGCCTTAGCGGGGGGGATGAGCAGTTCTTC
clone size: many; J gene: TRBJ1-3; D gene: NA; V gene: TRBV9; CDR3 protein: CASSVAGRHSGNTIYF; CDR3 DNA: TGTGCCAGCAGCGTAGCGGGCCGGCACTCTGGAAACACCATATATTTT
clone size: few; J gene: TRBJ1-6; D gene: TRBD1; V gene: TRBV20-1; CDR3 protein: CSAPGTGDHSPLHF; CDR3 DNA: TGCAGTGCCCCCGGGACAGGGGATCACTCACCCCTCCACTTT
clone size: NA; J gene: TRBJ1-6; D gene: TRBD1; V gene: TRBV4-2; CDR3 protein: CASSQNGQENSPLHF; CDR3 DNA: TGTGCCAGCAGCCAAAACGGACAGGAGAATTCACCCCTCCACTTT
clone size: NA; J gene: TRBJ2-7; D gene: TRBD1; V gene: TRBV5-1; CDR3 protein: CASRRTGFVYEQYF; CDR3 DNA: TGCGCCAGCAGGAGGACAGGGTTTGTTTACGAGCAGTACTTC
clone size: NA; J gene: TRBJ2-1; D gene: NA; V gene: TRBV2; CDR3 protein: CASSQKGGSYNEQFF; CDR3 DNA: TGTGCCAGCAGTCAAAAGGGGGGTTCCTACAATGAGCAGTTCTTC
clone size: NA; J gene: TRBJ1-6; D gene: NA; V gene: TRBV19; CDR3 protein: CASSYPSLPNSPLHF; CDR3 DNA: TGTGCCAGCAGCTACCCGAGCCTACCAAATTCACCCCTCCACTTT
clone size: NA; J gene: TRBJ1-2; D gene: TRBD1; V gene: TRBV2; CDR3 protein: CASSERQGVYGYTF; CDR3 DNA: TGTGCCAGCAGTGAGCGTCAGGGGGTCTATGGCTACACCTTC
clone size: many; J gene: TRBJ2-7; D gene: TRBD1; V gene: TRBV6-5; CDR3 protein: CASSYGQGGAYEQYF; CDR3 DNA: TGTGCCAGCAGTTACGGACAGGGGGGGGCCTACGAGCAGTACTTC
clone size: NA; J gene: TRBJ2-1; D gene: TRBD2; V gene: TRBV11-3; CDR3 protein: CASTDLAGDEQFF; CDR3 DNA: TGTGCCAGCACCGACCTAGCGGGGGATGAGCAGTTCTTC
clone size: many; J gene: TRBJ1-5; D gene: NA; V gene: TRBV7-2; CDR3 protein: CASSATSGNQPQHF; CDR3 DNA: TGTGCCAGCAGCGCCACGAGCGGCAATCAGCCCCAGCATTTT
clone size: many; J gene: TRBJ1-6; D gene: TRBD1; V gene: TRBV12-3/TRBV12-4; CDR3 protein: CASSFRGLYSPLHF; CDR3 DNA: TGTGCCAGCAGTTTCAGGGGGTTGTATTCACCCCTCCACTTT
clone size: NA; J gene: TRBJ1-4; D gene: NA; V gene: TRBV13; CDR3 protein: CASSPTRQPEKLFF; CDR3 DNA: TGTGCCAGCAGCCCCACGCGACAGCCTGAAAAACTGTTTTTT
clone size: NA; J gene: TRBJ2-1; D gene: NA; V gene: TRBV7-2; CDR3 protein: CASSLVSGLQFF; CDR3 DNA: TGTGCCAGCAGCTTGGTGAGCGGACTTCAGTTCTTC
clone size: many; J gene: TRBJ2-2; D gene: TRBD1; V gene: TRBV4-3; CDR3 protein: CASSQDRGKTGELFF; CDR3 DNA: TGCGCCAGCAGCCAGGACAGGGGGAAGACCGGGGAGCTGTTTTTT
clone size: few; J gene: TRBJ1-2; D gene: NA; V gene: TRBV27; CDR3 protein: CASSRILRTGLANYGYTF; CDR3 DNA: TGTGCCAGCAGTCGAATCCTCAGAACAGGCCTAGCTAACTATGGCTACACCTTC
clone size: NA; J gene: TRBJ1-5; D gene: NA; V gene: TRBV19; CDR3 protein: CASSMANSNQPQHF; CDR3 DNA: TGTGCCAGTAGTATGGCTAATAGCAATCAGCCCCAGCATTTT
clone size: few; J gene: TRBJ2-3; D gene: TRBD1; V gene: TRBV5-1; CDR3 protein: CASSLAGTGTQYF; CDR3 DNA: TGCGCCAGCAGCTTGGCCGGGACAGGGACGCAGTATTTT
clone size: NA; J gene: TRBJ2-3; D gene: TRBD1; V gene: TRBV29-1; CDR3 protein: CSVQRQGLVGSDTQYF; CDR3 DNA: TGCAGCGTCCAAAGACAGGGTTTGGTCGGGTCAGATACGCAGTATTTT
clone size: NA; J gene: TRBJ1-1; D gene: NA; V gene: TRBV25-1; CDR3 protein: CASSQVTGSVGEAFF; CDR3 DNA: TGCGCCAGCAGCCAAGTTACAGGGTCGGTAGGTGAAGCTTTCTTT
clone size: few; J gene: TRBJ1-1; D gene: NA; V gene: TRBV15; CDR3 protein: CATSSGVTEAFF; CDR3 DNA: TGTGCCACCAGCTCAGGGGTCACTGAAGCTTTCTTT
clone size: many; J gene: TRBJ2-5; D gene: NA; V gene: TRBV29-1; CDR3 protein: CSVVTGGYSHSGETQYF; CDR3 DNA: TGCAGCGTCGTTACAGGAGGTTACAGTCATTCAGGGGAGACCCAGTACTTC
clone size: many; J gene: TRBJ1-2; D gene: TRBD1; V gene: TRBV27; CDR3 protein: CASRGQSYGYTF; CDR3 DNA: TGTGCCAGCAGGGGACAGAGCTATGGCTACACCTTC
clone size: NA; J gene: TRBJ2-3; D gene: NA; V gene: TRBV11-1; CDR3 protein: CASSPSGQVFTDTQYF; CDR3 DNA: TGTGCCAGCAGCCCCAGTGGGCAGGTGTTCACAGATACGCAGTATTTT
clone size: many; J gene: TRBJ1-1; D gene: NA; V gene: TRBV12-3/TRBV12-4; CDR3 protein: CASSLGRTEAFF; CDR3 DNA: TGTGCCAGCAGTTTAGGTCGCACTGAAGCTTTCTTT
clone size: NA; J gene: TRBJ2-7; D gene: NA; V gene: TRBV9; CDR3 protein: CASRGGGNRYEQYF; CDR3 DNA: TGTGCCAGCAGGGGTGGGGGTAACCGTTACGAGCAGTACTTC
clone size: NA; J gene: TRBJ1-1; D gene: NA; V gene: TRBV2; CDR3 protein: CASRPYRANTEAFF; CDR3 DNA: TGTGCCAGCAGACCATACCGGGCGAACACTGAAGCTTTCTTT
clone size: NA; J gene: TRBJ1-2; D gene: NA; V gene: TRBV7-6; CDR3 protein: CASSPLPSEGLWGYTF; CDR3 DNA: TGTGCCAGCAGTCCCCTCCCGTCCGAAGGGCTGTGGGGCTACACCTTC
clone size: NA; J gene: TRBJ1-5; D gene: TRBD1; V gene: TRBV2; CDR3 protein: CASTREGGGGSNQPQHF; CDR3 DNA: TGTGCCAGCACCCGAGAAGGGGGCGGGGGTAGTAATCAGCCCCAGCATTTT